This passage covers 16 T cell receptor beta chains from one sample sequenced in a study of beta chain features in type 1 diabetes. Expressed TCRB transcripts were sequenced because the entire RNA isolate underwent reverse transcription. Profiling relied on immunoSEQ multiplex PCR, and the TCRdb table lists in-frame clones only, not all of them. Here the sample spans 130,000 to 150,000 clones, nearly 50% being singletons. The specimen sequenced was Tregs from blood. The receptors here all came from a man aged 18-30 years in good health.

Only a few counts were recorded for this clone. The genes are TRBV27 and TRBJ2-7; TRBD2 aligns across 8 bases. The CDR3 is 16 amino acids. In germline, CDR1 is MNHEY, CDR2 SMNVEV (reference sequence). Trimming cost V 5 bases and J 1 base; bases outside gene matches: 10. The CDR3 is CASSPLAGIPSYEQYF. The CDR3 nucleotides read TGTGCCAGCAGTCCCCTAGCGGGCATACCATCCTACGAGCAGTACTTC.

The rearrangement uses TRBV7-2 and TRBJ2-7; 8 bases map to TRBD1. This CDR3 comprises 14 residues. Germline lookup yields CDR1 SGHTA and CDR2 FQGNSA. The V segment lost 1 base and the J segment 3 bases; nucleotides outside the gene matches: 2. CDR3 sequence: CASSLGQGIYEQYF. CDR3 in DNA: TGTGCCAGCAGCTTAGGACAGGGGATCTACGAGCAGTACTTC.

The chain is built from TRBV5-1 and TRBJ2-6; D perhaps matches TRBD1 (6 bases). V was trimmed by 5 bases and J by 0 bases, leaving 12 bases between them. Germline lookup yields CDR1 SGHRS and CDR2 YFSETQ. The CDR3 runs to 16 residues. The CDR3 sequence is CASSAQGLSGANVLTF. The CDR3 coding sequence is TGCGCCAGCAGTGCTCAGGGGCTCTCTGGGGCCAACGTCCTGACTTTC.

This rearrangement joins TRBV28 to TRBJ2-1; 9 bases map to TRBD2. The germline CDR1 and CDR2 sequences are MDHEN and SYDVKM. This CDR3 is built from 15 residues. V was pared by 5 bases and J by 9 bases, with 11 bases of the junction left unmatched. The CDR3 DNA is TGTGCCAGCAGTGAAGCGGGAGGACGGTTTGGTGAGCAGTTCTTC. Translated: CASSEAGGRFGEQFF.

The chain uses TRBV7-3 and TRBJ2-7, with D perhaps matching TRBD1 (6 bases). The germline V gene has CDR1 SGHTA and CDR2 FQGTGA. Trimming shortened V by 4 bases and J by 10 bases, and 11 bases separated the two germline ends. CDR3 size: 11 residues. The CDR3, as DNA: TGTGCCAGCAGCTCGGGGACAAAACAGTACTTC. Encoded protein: CASSSGTKQYF.

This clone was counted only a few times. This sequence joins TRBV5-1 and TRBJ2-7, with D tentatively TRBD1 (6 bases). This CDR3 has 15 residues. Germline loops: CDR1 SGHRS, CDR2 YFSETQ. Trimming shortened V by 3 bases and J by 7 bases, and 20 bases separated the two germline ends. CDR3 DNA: TGCGCCAGCAGCTGGTTGGACAGAATCCCTACGGAGCAGTACTTC. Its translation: CASSWLDRIPTEQYF.

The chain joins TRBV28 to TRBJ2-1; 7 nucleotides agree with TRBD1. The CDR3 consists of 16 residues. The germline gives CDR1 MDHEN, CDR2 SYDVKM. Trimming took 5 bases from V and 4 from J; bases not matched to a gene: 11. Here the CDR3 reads CASSLGDRLLYNEQFF. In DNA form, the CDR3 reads TGTGCCAGCAGTCTCGGGGACAGACTGCTATACAATGAGCAGTTCTTC.

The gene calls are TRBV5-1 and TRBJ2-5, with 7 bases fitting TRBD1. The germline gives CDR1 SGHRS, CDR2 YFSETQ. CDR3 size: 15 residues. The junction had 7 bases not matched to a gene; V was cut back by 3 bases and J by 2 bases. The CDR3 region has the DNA TGCGCCAGCAGCTCGATACCGGGACAGCAAGAGACCCAGTACTTC. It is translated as CASSSIPGQQETQYF.

The CDR3 DNA sequence: TGTGCCAGCAGTCATCGACAGGGAAGGTGGACAGATACGCAGTATTTT. Its protein product is CASSHRQGRWTDTQYF. This chain links TRBV28 with TRBJ2-3; 7 nucleotides line up with TRBD1. Germline CDR1 is MDHEN and CDR2 is SYDVKM. V was clipped by 5 bases and J by 3 bases; unmatched bases: 11. The CDR3 runs 16 residues. The full variable domain, its missing parts supplied by reference TRBV28 and TRBJ2-3, is DVKVTQSSRYLVKRTGEKVFLECVQDMDHENMFWYRQDPGLGLRLIYFSYDVKMKEKGDIPEGYSVSREKKERFSLILESASTNQTSMYLCASSHRQGRWTDTQYFGPGTRLTVL.

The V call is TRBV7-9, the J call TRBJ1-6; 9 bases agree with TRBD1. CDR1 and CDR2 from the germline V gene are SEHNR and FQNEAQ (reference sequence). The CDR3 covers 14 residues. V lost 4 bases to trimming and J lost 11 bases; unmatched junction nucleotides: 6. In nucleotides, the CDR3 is TGTGCCAGCAGCTCCGGGACAGGGAGGACACCCCTCCACTTT. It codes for CASSSGTGRTPLHF.

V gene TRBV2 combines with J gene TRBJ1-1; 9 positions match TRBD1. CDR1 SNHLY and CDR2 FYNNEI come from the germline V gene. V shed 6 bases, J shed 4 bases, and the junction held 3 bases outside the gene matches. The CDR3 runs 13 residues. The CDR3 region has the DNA TGTGCCAGCAGGGGGGGACAGGGCACTGAAGCTTTCTTT. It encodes CASRGGQGTEAFF.

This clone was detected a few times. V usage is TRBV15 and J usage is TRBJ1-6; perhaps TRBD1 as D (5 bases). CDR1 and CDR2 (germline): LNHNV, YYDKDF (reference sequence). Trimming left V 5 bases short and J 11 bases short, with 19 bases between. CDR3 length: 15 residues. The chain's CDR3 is CATSPDIQELAPLHF. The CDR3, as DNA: TGTGCCACCAGCCCTGACATACAGGAGTTGGCACCCCTCCACTTT.

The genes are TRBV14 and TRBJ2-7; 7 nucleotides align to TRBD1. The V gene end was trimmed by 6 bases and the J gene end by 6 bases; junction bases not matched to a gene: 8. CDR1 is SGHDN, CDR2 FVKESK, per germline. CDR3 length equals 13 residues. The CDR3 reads CASSRQGWGEQYF. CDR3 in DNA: TGTGCCAGCAGTCGACAGGGATGGGGCGAGCAGTACTTC.

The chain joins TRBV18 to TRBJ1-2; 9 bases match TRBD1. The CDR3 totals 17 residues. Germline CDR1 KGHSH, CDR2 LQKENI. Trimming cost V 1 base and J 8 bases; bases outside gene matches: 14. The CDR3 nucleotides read TGTGCCAGCTCACCACACCGGGGGTCTACAGGGGGCAGGGGCTACACCTTC. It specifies CASSPHRGSTGGRGYTF. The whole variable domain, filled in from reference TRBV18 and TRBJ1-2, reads NAGVMQNPRHLVRRRGQEARLRCSPMKGHSHVYWYRQLPEEGLKFMVYLQKENIIDESGMPKERFSAEFPKEGPSILRIQQVVRGDSAAYFCASSPHRGSTGGRGYTFGSGTRLTVV.

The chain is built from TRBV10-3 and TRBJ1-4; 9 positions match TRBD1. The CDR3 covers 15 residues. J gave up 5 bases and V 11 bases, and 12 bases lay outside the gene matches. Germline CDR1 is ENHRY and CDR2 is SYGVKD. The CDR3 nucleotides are TGTGCCGCCTCAGGTACCGGGACAGGGAATGAAAAACTGTTTTTT. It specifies CAASGTGTGNEKLFF.

DNA for the CDR3: TGTGCCTGGAGTCTAGGACAGCTAAATTCACCCCTCCACTTT. Its translation is CAWSLGQLNSPLHF. The chain combines TRBV30 with TRBJ1-6, with a possible D match to TRBD1 (6 bases). V lost 2 bases to trimming and J lost 7 bases, with 12 bases between them. There are 14 residues in the CDR3. Per the germline V gene, CDR1 is GTSNPN and CDR2 is SVGIG (reference sequence).